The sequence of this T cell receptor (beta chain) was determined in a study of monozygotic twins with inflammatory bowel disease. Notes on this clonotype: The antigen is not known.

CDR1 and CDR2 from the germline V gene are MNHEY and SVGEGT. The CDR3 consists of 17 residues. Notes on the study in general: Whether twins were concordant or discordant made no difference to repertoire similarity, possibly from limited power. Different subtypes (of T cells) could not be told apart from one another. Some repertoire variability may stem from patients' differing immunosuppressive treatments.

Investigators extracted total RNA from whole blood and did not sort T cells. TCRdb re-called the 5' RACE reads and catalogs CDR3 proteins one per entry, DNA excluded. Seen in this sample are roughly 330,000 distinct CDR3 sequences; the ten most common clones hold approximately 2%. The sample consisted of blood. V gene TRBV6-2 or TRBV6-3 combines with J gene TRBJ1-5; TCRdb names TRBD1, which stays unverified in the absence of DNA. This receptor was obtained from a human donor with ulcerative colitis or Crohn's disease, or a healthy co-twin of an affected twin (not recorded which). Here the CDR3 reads CASIPGGDRGSKQPQHF.